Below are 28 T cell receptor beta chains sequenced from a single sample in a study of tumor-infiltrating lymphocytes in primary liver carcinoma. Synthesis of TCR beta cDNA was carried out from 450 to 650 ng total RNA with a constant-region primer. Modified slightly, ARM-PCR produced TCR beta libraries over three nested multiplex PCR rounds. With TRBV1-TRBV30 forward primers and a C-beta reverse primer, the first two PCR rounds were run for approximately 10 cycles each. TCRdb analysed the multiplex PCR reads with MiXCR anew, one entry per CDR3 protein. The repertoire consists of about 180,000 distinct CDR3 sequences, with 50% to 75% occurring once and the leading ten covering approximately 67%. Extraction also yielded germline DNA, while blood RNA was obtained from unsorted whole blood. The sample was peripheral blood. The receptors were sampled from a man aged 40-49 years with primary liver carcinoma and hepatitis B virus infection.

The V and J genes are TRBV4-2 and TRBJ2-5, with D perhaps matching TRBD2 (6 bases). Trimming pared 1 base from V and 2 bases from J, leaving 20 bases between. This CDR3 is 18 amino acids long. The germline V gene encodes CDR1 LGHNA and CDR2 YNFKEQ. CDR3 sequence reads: CASSQALGLTLGQETQYF. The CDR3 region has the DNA TGTGCCAGCAGCCAAGCACTAGGACTAACCCTGGGGCAAGAGACCCAGTACTTC.

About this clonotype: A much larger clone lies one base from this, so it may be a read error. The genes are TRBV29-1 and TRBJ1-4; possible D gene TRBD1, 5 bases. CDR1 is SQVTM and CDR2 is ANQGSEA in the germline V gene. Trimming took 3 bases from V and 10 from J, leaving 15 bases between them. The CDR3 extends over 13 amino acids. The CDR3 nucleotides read TGCAGCGTTGAGGACCGCCCGGGGGTAAAACTGTTTTTT. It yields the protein CSVEDRPGVKLFF.

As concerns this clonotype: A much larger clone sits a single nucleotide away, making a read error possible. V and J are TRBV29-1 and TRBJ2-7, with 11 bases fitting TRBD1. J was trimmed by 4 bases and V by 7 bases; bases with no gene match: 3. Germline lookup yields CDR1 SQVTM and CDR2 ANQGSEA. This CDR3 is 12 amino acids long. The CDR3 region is CSDGTGGYEQYF. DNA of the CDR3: TGCAGCGATGGGACAGGGGGTTACGAGCAGTACTTC.

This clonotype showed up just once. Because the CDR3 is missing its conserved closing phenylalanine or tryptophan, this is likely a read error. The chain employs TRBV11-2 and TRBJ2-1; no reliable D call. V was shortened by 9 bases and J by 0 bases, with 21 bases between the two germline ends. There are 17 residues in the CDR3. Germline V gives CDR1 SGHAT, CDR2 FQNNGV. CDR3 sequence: CARSGRHPPSSYNEQFL. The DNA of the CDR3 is TGTGCCAGGTCCGGGCGTCACCCCCCTAGCTCCTACAATGAGCAGTTCCTC.

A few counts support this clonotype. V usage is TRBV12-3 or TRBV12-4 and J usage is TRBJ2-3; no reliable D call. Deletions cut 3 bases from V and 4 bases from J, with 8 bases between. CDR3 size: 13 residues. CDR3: CASSFSLADTQYF. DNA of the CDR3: TGTGCCAGCAGTTTCTCCCTGGCAGATACGCAGTATTTT.

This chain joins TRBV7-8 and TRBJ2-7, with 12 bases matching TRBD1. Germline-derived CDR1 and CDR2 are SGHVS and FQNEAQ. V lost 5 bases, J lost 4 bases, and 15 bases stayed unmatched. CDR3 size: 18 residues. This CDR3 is CASSSLGTGGASAYEQYF. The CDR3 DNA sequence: TGTGCCAGCAGCAGTTTAGGGACAGGGGGCGCTTCCGCTTACGAGCAGTACTTC. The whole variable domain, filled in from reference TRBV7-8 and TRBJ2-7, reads GAGVSQSPRYKVAKRGQDVALRCDPISGHVSLFWYQQALGQGPEFLTYFQNEAQLDKSGLPSDRFFAERPEGSVSTLKIQRTQQEDSAVYLCASSSLGTGGASAYEQYFGPGTRLTVT.

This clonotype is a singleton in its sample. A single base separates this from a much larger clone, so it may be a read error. The chain's CDR3 is CVSSSLTGSRAFF. In DNA, the CDR3 is TGTGTCAGCAGCTCTCTGACAGGGTCCAGAGCTTTCTTT. The chain is built from TRBV11-2 and TRBJ1-1, with 7 bases fitting TRBD1. Germline lookup yields CDR1 SGHAT and CDR2 FQNNGV. The CDR3 is 13 amino acids.

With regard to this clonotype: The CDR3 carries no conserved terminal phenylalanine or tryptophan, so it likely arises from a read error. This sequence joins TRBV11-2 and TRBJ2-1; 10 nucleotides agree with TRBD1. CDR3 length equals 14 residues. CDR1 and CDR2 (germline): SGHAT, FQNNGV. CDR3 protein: CACSSGQGLYEQFL. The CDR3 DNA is TGTGCCTGCAGCTCGGGACAGGGGCTCTATGAGCAGTTCCTC.

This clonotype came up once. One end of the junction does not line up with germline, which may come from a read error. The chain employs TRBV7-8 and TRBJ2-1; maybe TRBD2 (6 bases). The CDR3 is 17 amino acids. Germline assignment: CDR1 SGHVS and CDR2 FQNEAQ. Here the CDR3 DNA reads TGTGCCAGCAGCTTAGCCAGGGACTCCAGCTCCTACAATGTGCAGTTCTTC. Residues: CASSLARDSSSYNVQFF.

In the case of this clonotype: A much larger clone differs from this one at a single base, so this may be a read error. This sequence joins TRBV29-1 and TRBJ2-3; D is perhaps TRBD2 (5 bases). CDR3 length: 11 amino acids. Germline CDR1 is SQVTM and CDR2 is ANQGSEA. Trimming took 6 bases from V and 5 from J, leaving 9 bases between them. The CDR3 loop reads CSVRVLDTQYF. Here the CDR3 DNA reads TGCAGCGTGAGGGTGTTAGATACGCAGTATTTT.

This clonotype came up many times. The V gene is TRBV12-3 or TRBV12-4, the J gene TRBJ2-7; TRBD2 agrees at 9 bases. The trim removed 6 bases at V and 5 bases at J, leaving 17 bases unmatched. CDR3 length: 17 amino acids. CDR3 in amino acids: CASSQFPGLAQSDEQYF. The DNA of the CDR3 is TGTGCCAGCAGCCAGTTCCCAGGACTAGCGCAAAGCGACGAGCAGTACTTC.

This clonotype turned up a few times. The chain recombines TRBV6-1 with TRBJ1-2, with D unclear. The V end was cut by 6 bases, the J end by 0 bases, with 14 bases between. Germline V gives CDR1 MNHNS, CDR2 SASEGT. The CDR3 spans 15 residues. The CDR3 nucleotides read TGTGCCAGCAGACTACAGATAAAGTCTAACTATGGCTACACCTTC. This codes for CASRLQIKSNYGYTF.

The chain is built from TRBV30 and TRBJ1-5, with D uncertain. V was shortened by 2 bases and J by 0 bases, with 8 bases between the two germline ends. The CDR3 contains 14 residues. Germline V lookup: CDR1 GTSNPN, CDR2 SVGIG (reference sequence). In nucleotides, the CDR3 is TGTGCCTGGAGTATACGCCTTAGCAATCAGCCCCAGCATTTT. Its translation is CAWSIRLSNQPQHF.

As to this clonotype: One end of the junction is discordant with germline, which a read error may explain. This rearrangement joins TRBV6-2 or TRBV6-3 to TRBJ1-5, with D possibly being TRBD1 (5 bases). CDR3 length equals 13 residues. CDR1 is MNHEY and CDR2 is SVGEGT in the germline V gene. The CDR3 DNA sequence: TGTGACAGCAGAACCCCGGGACTCCAGCCCCAGCATTTT. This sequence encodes CDSRTPGLQPQHF.

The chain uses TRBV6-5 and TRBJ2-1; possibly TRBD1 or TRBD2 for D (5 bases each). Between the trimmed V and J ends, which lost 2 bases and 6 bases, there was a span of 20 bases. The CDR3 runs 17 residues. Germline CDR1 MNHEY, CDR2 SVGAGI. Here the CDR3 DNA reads TGTGCCAGCAGTTACGTGAGAAGTCTAGTTGGGGGCAATGAGCAGTTCTTC. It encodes CASSYVRSLVGGNEQFF.

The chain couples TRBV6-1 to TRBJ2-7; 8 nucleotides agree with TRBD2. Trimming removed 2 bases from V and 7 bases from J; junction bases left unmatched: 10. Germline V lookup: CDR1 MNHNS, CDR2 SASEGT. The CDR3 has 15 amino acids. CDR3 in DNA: TGTGCCAGCAGTGAACAGCAAGCGGGAGTAGGGGAGCAGTACTTC. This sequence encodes CASSEQQAGVGEQYF.

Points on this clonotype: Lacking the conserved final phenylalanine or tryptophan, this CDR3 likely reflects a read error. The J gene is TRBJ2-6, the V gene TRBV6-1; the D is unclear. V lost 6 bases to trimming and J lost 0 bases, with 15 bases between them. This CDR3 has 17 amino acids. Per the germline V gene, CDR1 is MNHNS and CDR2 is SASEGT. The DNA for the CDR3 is TGTGCCAGCAGGCGTAGACATGGTTACTCTGGGGCCAACGTCCTGACTTTA. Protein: CASRRRHGYSGANVLTL.

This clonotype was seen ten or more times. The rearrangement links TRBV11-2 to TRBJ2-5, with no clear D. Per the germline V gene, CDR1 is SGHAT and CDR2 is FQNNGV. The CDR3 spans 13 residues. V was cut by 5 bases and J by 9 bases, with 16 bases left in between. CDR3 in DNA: TGTGCCAGCAGCCCCGAGGACCGCCGAGCCCAGTACTTC. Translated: CASSPEDRRAQYF.

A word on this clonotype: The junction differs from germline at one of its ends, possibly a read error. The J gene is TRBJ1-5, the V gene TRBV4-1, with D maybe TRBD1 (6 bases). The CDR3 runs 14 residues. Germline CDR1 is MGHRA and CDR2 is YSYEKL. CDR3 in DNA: TGCGCCAGCAGCAAAACAGGGAATGGTCAGCCCCGGCATTTT. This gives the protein CASSKTGNGQPRHF.

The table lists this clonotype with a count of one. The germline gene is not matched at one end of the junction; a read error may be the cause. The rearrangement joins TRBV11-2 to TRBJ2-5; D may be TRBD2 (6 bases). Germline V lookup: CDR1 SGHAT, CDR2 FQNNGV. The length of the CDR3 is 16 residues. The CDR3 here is CPSTSAPGLLRETQYF. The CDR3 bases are TGTCCCAGCACCTCCGCCCCGGGACTGCTAAGGGAGACCCAGTACTTC.

The CDR3 DNA follows: TGTGCCATCAGTTCCGGGACAGGGAACACTGAAGCTTTCTTT. Translating it yields CAISSGTGNTEAFF. The chain recombines TRBV10-3 with TRBJ1-1, with 8 bases fitting TRBD1. This CDR3 spans 14 amino acids. Germline V gene sequence: CDR1 ENHRY, CDR2 SYGVKD. V was pared by 5 bases and J by 1 base, with 3 bases of the junction left unmatched.

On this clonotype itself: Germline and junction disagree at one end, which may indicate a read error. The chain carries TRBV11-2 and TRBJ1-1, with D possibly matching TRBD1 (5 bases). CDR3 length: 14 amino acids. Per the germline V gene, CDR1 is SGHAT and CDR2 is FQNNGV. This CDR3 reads CASSLGGLGTEASF. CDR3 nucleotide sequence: TGTGCCAGCAGCTTGGGGGGTTTGGGCACTGAAGCTTCCTTT.

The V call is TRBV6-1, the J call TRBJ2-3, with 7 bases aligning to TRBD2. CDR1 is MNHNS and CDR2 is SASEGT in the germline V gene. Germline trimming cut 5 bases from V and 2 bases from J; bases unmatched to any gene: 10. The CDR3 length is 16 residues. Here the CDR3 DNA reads TGTGCCAGCAGTCCCCCGGGGGGAAGGGTCACAGATACGCAGTATTTT. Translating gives CASSPPGGRVTDTQYF.

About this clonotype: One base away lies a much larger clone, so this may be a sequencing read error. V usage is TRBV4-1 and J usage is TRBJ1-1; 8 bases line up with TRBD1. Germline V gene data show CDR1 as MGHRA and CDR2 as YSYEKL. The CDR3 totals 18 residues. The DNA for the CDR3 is TGCGCCAGCAGCCAAGTTGGGACAGGCCCCCGGGTAGCGACTGAAACTTTCTTT. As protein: CASSQVGTGPRVATETFF.

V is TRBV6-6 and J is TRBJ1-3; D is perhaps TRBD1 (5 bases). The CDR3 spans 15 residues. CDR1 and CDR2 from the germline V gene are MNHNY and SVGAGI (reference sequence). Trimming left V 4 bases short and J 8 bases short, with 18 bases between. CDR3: CASSFDATTGDTIYF. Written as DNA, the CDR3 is TGTGCCAGCAGTTTCGACGCAACCACAGGAGACACCATATATTTT.

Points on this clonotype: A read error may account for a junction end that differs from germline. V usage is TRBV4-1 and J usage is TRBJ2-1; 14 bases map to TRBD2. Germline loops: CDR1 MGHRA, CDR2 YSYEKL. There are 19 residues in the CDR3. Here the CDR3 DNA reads TGCGCCGGCAGCCAAAAGGGACTAGCGGGAGCTAGAGCCCTCAATGAGCAGTTCTTC. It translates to CAGSQKGLAGARALNEQFF.

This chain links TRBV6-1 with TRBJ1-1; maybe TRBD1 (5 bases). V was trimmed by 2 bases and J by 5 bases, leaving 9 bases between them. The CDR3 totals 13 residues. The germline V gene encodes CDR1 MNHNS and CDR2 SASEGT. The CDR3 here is CASSELGVTEAFF. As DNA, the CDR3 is TGTGCCAGCAGTGAACTGGGGGTAACTGAAGCTTTCTTT.

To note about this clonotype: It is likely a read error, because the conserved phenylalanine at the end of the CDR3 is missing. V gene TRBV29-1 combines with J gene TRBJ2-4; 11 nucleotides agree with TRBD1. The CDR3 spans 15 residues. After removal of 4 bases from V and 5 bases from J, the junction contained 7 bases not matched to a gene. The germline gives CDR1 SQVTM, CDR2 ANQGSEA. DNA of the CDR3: TGCAGCGTTGTGGGAAAGGGACAGGGGGAAAACATTCAGTACTTA. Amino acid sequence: CSVVGKGQGENIQYL.